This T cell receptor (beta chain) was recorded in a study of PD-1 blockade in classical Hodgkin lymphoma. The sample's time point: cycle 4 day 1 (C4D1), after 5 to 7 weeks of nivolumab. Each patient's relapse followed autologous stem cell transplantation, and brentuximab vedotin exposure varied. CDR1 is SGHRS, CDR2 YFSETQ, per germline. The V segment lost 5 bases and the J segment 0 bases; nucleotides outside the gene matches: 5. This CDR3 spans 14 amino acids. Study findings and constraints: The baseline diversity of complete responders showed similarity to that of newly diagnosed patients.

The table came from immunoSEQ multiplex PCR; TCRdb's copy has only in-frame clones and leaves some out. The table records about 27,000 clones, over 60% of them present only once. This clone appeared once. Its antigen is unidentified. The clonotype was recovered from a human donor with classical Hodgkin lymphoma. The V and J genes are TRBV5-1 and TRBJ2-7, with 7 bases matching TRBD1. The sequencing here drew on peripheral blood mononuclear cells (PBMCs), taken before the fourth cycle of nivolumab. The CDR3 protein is CASRDQGDSYEQYF. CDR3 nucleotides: TGCGCCAGCAGGGATCAGGGGGACTCCTACGAGCAGTACTTC.